These 4 T cell receptor beta chains share one sample of origin, sequenced in a study of blood T cells in healthy people across ages. The authors ran a second PCR of 7 to 11 cycles using a sample-barcoded 5' primer and a J-beta primer mix. TCRdb re-derived calls from the 5' RACE reads in MiXCR, one entry per CDR3 protein. The sample holds 1.2 million to 1.5 million distinct CDR3 sequences; around two fifths are singletons and the top ten take roughly 7.7%. The material sequenced was blood. The receptors stem from a woman aged 18-30 years in good health.

V usage is TRBV13 and J usage is TRBJ2-7, with TRBD2 as a possible D gene (7 bases). The V end was cut by 2 bases, the J end by 4 bases, with 18 bases between. Germline loops: CDR1 PRHDT, CDR2 FYEKMQ (reference sequence). The CDR3 has 16 amino acids. The CDR3 here is CASSLSTGRGWYEQYF. DNA of the CDR3: TGTGCCAGCAGCTTAAGTACAGGGAGGGGGTGGTACGAGCAGTACTTC.

This clonotype has ten or more counts. V gene TRBV12-3 or TRBV12-4 combines with J gene TRBJ2-7; TRBD1 aligns across 10 bases. With 4 bases clipped from V and 5 bases from J, the junction kept 5 bases outside the gene matches. This CDR3 comprises 14 residues. CDR3 region: CASSSRDRGHEQYF. DNA of the CDR3: TGTGCCAGCAGTTCCCGGGACAGGGGTCACGAGCAGTACTTC.

This clonotype appeared once. DNA for the CDR3: TGTGCCAGCTCACCACTGGGGCCGGAGACAGGGCTATACGAGCAGTACTTC. Its translation: CASSPLGPETGLYEQYF. V and J are TRBV18 and TRBJ2-4; TRBD1 agrees at 7 bases. The end of the DNA fits TRBJ2-7 better, so the J call may be wrong. The CDR3 contains 17 residues. Germline V gives CDR1 KGHSH, CDR2 LQKENI.

This clonotype showed up just a few times. The rearrangement uses TRBV7-2 and TRBJ2-7; no reliable D call. Germline V gene data show CDR1 as SGHTA and CDR2 as FQGNSA. The V gene lost 5 bases and the J gene lost 2 bases, with 10 bases spanning the gap. The CDR3 length is 13 residues. The CDR3: CASSPTPTYEQYF. In DNA form, the CDR3 reads TGTGCCAGCAGCCCTACCCCGACCTACGAGCAGTACTTC.